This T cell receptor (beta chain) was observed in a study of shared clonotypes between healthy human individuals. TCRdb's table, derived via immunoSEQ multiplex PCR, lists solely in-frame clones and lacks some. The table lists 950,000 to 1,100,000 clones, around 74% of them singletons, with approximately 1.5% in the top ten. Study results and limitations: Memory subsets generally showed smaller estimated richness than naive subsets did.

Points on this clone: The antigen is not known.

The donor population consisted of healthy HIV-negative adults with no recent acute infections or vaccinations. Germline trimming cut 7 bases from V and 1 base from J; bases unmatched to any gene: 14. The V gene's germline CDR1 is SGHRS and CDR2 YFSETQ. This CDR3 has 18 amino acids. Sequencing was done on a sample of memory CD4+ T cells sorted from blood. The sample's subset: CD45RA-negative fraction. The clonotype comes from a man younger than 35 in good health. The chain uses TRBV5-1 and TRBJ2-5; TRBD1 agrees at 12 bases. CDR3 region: CASAKAPGQGASQETQYF. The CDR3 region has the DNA TGCGCCAGCGCAAAGGCCCCGGGACAGGGGGCATCCCAAGAGACCCAGTACTTC.